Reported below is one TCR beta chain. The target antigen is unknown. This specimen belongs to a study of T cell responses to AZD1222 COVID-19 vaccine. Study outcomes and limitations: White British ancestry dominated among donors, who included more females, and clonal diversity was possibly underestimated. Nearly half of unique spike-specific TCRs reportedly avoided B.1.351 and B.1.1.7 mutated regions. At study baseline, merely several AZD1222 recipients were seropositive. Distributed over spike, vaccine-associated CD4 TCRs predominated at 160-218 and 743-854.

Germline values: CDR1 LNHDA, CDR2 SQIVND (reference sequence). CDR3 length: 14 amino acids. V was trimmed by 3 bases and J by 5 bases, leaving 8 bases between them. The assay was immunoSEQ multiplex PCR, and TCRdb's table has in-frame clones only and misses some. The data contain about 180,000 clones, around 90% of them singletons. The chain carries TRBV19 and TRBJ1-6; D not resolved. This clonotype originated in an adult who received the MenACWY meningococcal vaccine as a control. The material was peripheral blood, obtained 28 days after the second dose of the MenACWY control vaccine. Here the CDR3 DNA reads TGTGCCAGTAGTATCCGCCCTGATAATTCACCCCTCCACTTT. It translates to CASSIRPDNSPLHF.